These 14 T cell receptor beta chains originate from one sample sequenced in a study of beta chain features in type 1 diabetes (dated by TCRdb to the late 2010s). The library was made by the immunoSEQ multiplex PCR assay. All of the isolated RNA was reverse transcribed with the High Capacity cDNA Reverse Transcription Kit, so expressed TCRB transcripts were sequenced. Held by TCRdb, this immuneACCESS table contains in-frame sequences only and omits some clones. Under half of the omission traces to an unresolved V gene where checked; the cause of the rest is unknown. The sample has about 900,000 clones on record, under 20% of them singletons. The top ten clonotypes cover 0.023% of the sample. What was sequenced was naive CD4+ T cells from blood. The label giving this sample's cell subset or site can be read as: true naive CD4+ T cells. These receptors were collected from a woman aged 18-29 years in good health.

DNA for the CDR3: TGTGCCAGCAGCCAATCCCCCAATGAGCAGTTCTTC. Amino acids: CASSQSPNEQFF. The V call is TRBV4-2, the J call TRBJ2-1; no clear D. The CDR3 runs 12 residues. With 2 bases removed from V and 6 bases from J, the gap between germline ends came to 5 bases. Germline assignment: CDR1 LGHNA and CDR2 YNFKEQ.

This clone was seen more than once but under ten times. The V and J genes are TRBV2 and TRBJ2-3; 11 bases line up with TRBD2. The CDR3 spans 15 residues. The junction had 5 bases not matched to a gene; V was cut back by 6 bases and J by 3 bases. Germline V CDR1 and CDR2: SNHLY, FYNNEI. CDR3 amino acids: CASRGGTSGTDTQYF. The CDR3 DNA sequence: TGTGCCAGCAGAGGGGGGACTAGCGGAACAGATACGCAGTATTTT.

This clone was picked up a small number of times. V and J are TRBV7-2 and TRBJ1-5, with 7 positions matching TRBD1. The germline gives CDR1 SGHTA, CDR2 FQGNSA. CDR3 size: 15 residues. V trimming: 2 bases; J trimming: 6 bases; junction bases outside the gene matches: 7. The CDR3, as DNA: TGTGCCAGCAGCTTACAGACAGGGAGCGGTCAGCCCCAGCATTTT. It is translated as CASSLQTGSGQPQHF. Combining the CDR3 with reference TRBV7-2 and TRBJ1-5 gives the whole variable domain GAGVSQSPSNKVTEKGKDVELRCDPISGHTALYWYRQSLGQGLEFLIYFQGNSAPDKSGLPSDRFSAERTGGSVSTLTIQRTQQEDSAVYLCASSLQTGSGQPQHFGDGTRLSIL.

The table lists this clone with a few counts. CDR3 sequence (DNA): TGTGCCAGCAGCTTTTACAATAGCGGACGGAGCACAGATACGCAGTATTTT. This translates into CASSFYNSGRSTDTQYF. The chain couples TRBV7-9 to TRBJ2-3; perhaps TRBD2 as D (6 bases). CDR1 and CDR2 (germline): SEHNR, FQNEAQ (reference sequence). This CDR3 is built from 17 residues. Trimming stripped 3 bases from V and 0 bases from J, with 16 bases between.

The V gene is TRBV28, the J gene TRBJ2-5; D is unclear. The germline V gene encodes CDR1 MDHEN and CDR2 SYDVKM. With 8 bases removed from V and 2 bases from J, the gap between germline ends came to 18 bases. CDR3 size: 15 residues. This chain's CDR3 is CASASPYPRQETQYF. The CDR3 DNA sequence: TGTGCCAGCGCATCCCCCTACCCCCGACAAGAGACCCAGTACTTC.

This clone was recorded a few times. The chain couples TRBV7-9 to TRBJ1-5; D is ambiguous. Per the germline V gene, CDR1 is SEHNR and CDR2 is FQNEAQ (reference sequence). The germline V and J ends were trimmed by 0 bases and 6 bases, with 12 bases remaining between them. This CDR3 is built from 15 residues. The CDR3 loop is CASSLASGDSQPQHF. As DNA, the CDR3 is TGTGCCAGCAGCTTAGCATCTGGTGATAGTCAGCCCCAGCATTTT.

The J gene is TRBJ2-1, the V gene TRBV10-3; 9 positions agree with TRBD2. CDR1 and CDR2 (germline): ENHRY, SYGVKD. This CDR3 is 15 amino acids long. V was clipped by 4 bases and J by 0 bases; unmatched bases: 1. Here the CDR3 reads CAISVAGVSYNEQFF. The CDR3 DNA follows: TGTGCCATCAGTGTAGCGGGAGTCTCCTACAATGAGCAGTTCTTC.

The J gene is TRBJ2-7, the V gene TRBV12-5; 7 nucleotides match TRBD1. The CDR3 has 13 residues. Trimming at V came to 6 bases and at J to 3 bases, leaving 5 bases not matched to a gene. Germline V lookup: CDR1 LGHNT, CDR2 FRNRAP. The CDR3 protein is CASGDRAHYEQYF. The CDR3 bases are TGTGCTAGTGGAGACAGGGCACACTACGAGCAGTACTTC.

This clone showed up just a few times. The CDR3 sequence is CASALNTDTQYF. CDR3 in DNA: TGTGCCAGCGCCCTCAACACAGATACGCAGTATTTT. The chain carries TRBV7-9 and TRBJ2-3, with no clear D. This CDR3 has 12 amino acids. V was clipped by 8 bases and J by 2 bases, with 8 bases between them. Germline CDR1 is SEHNR and CDR2 is FQNEAQ (reference sequence).

CDR3 region: CASSLVSSGGNTQYF. As DNA, the CDR3 is TGTGCCAGCAGCTTAGTGTCTAGCGGGGGGAATACGCAGTATTTT. The rearrangement links TRBV7-2 to TRBJ2-3; 11 nucleotides line up with TRBD2. The CDR3 is 15 amino acids. Germline V gene data show CDR1 as SGHTA and CDR2 as FQGNSA. V dropped 1 base and J dropped 7; count of bases not matched to a gene: 4.

For the CDR3, the DNA is TGTGCCAGCAATAAGGGACAGAGGTATGGCTACACCTTC. Amino acid sequence: CASNKGQRYGYTF. The genes are TRBV28 and TRBJ1-2; 7 nucleotides match TRBD1. V trimming: 7 bases; J trimming: 5 bases; junction bases outside the gene matches: 7. Germline V gene data show CDR1 as MDHEN and CDR2 as SYDVKM. The CDR3 is made up of 13 amino acids.

V is TRBV6-6 and J is TRBJ2-4, with a possible D match to TRBD1 (5 bases). The length of the CDR3 is 10 residues. The V and J ends lost 5 bases and 15 bases respectively, with 11 bases between them. The germline gives CDR1 MNHNY, CDR2 SVGAGI (reference sequence). The CDR3 region has the DNA TGTGCCAGCAGTGAGACAGTACGGTACTTC. The encoded protein is CASSETVRYF.

The V gene is TRBV9, the J gene TRBJ2-1; D possibly matches TRBD1 or TRBD2 (7 bases each). Trimming took 4 bases from V and 5 from J, leaving 16 bases between them. The CDR3 runs to 15 residues. Germline V gives CDR1 SGDLS, CDR2 YYNGEE. This chain's CDR3 is CASSPRPGGDNEQFF. The CDR3 DNA reads TGTGCCAGCAGCCCCCGACCAGGGGGGGACAATGAGCAGTTCTTC.

The chain is built from TRBV7-2 and TRBJ2-4; D is possibly TRBD2 (6 bases). This CDR3 is 14 amino acids long. Deletions cut 5 bases from V and 0 bases from J, with 8 bases between. The germline V gene encodes CDR1 SGHTA and CDR2 FQGNSA. CDR3 nucleotide sequence: TGTGCCAGCAGCGCGGGGCTAGCCAAAAACATTCAGTACTTC. Protein product: CASSAGLAKNIQYF.